The next 28 T cell receptor beta chains were all read from a single sample in a study of shared clonotypes between healthy human individuals. Sequencing used immunoSEQ multiplex PCR; TCRdb keeps in-frame clones, though not all of them. This table holds about 380,000 clones, about 96% found once. Sequencing used memory CD8+ T cells sorted from blood. Subset of the sample: CD45RO+ cells pooled with CCR7-negative TemRA cells. Receptor source: a man aged 25 to 40 in good health.

The rearrangement links TRBV7-2 to TRBJ2-1, with TRBD1 matching 10 bases. Germline lookup yields CDR1 SGHTA and CDR2 FQGNSA. The CDR3 is 18 amino acids. Germline trimming cut 4 bases from V and 7 bases from J; bases unmatched to any gene: 16. The DNA for the CDR3 is TGTGCCAGCAGCTCACGAAAAAACCGGGACAGGGGACGAAATGAGCAGTTCTTC. This encodes CASSSRKNRDRGRNEQFF.

The J gene is TRBJ2-7, the V gene TRBV21-1; TRBD2, the table's D call, lacks a check against the DNA. TRBV21-1 is a documented pseudogene. This CDR3 is 14 amino acids long. CDR3 loop: CASSLPPLSYEQYF. The CDR3 DNA sequence: TGTGCCAGCAGCCTTCCCCCCCTCTCCTACGAGCAGTACTTC.

This chain connects TRBV11-2 to TRBJ2-1; tentatively, D is TRBD1 (6 bases). CDR1 and CDR2 (germline): SGHAT, FQNNGV. The CDR3 contains 14 residues. V was trimmed by 4 bases and J by 6 bases, leaving 13 bases between them. The CDR3 nucleotides are TGTGCCAGCAGCTCAGGGGCAGGAGGCAATGAGCAGTTCTTC. Amino acid sequence: CASSSGAGGNEQFF. The whole variable domain, remainder taken from reference TRBV11-2 and TRBJ2-1, is EAGVAQSPRYKIIEKRQSVAFWCNPISGHATLYWYQQILGQGPKLLIQFQNNGVVDDSQLPKDRFSAERLKGVDSTLKIQPAKLEDSAVYLCASSSGAGGNEQFFGPGTRLTVL.

The V call is TRBV14, the J call TRBJ2-7, with D uncertain. The ends were cut back, 3 bases at V and 5 bases at J, with 8 bases in the middle. Per the germline V gene, CDR1 is SGHDN and CDR2 is FVKESK. The CDR3 has 12 residues. The CDR3 bases are TGTGCCAGCAGCCATCCCTTGGACGAGCAGTACTTC. Protein sequence: CASSHPLDEQYF.

The gene calls are TRBV28 and TRBJ2-5, with TRBD1 identical over 11 bases. Unmatched junction bases numbered 6, after V lost 5 bases and J lost 1 base. The CDR3 totals 16 residues. The germline CDR1 and CDR2 sequences are MDHEN and SYDVKM. This CDR3 is CASSPWTGGAQETQYF. Here the CDR3 DNA reads TGTGCCAGCAGTCCATGGACAGGGGGCGCCCAAGAGACCCAGTACTTC.

The V and J genes are TRBV6-1 and TRBJ2-7; TRBD2 matches at 7 bases. Per germline, CDR1 MNHNS and CDR2 SASEGT. The CDR3 has 16 amino acids. Unmatched junction bases numbered 11, after V lost 2 bases and J lost 4 bases. CDR3 loop: CASSELGRPPEYEQYF. CDR3 in DNA: TGTGCCAGCAGTGAACTCGGGAGGCCCCCCGAATACGAGCAGTACTTC.

In this sample, this clone turned up once. The chain couples TRBV6-1 to TRBJ2-7; 12 bases fit TRBD2. V was pared by 1 base and J by 4 bases, with 11 bases of the junction left unmatched. The CDR3 is made up of 18 amino acids. Per germline, CDR1 MNHNS and CDR2 SASEGT. The CDR3 sequence: CASSEVSSGLAGNYEQYF. The CDR3 coding sequence is TGTGCCAGCAGTGAAGTGTCGTCCGGACTAGCGGGAAATTACGAGCAGTACTTC.

The count of this clone is one. This chain's CDR3 is CASSPIKGGETQYF. The CDR3 DNA follows: TGTGCCAGCAGTCCTATAAAGGGCGGAGAGACCCAGTACTTC. The chain carries TRBV27 and TRBJ2-5; unclear D gene. Trimming removed 5 bases at V and 4 bases at J, with 14 bases between. The CDR3 is made up of 14 amino acids. Per the germline V gene, CDR1 is MNHEY and CDR2 is SMNVEV (reference sequence).

This chain connects TRBV28 to TRBJ2-1, with TRBD2 identical over 7 bases. V dropped 4 bases and J dropped 8; count of bases not matched to a gene: 8. The CDR3 runs 14 residues. From germline, CDR1 is MDHEN and CDR2 SYDVKM. DNA of the CDR3: TGTGCCAGCAGTTACCGCCGAGCGGGACATGAGCAGTTCTTC. It encodes CASSYRRAGHEQFF. Full variable domain (outside the CDR3, taken from reference TRBV28 and TRBJ2-1): DVKVTQSSRYLVKRTGEKVFLECVQDMDHENMFWYRQDPGLGLRLIYFSYDVKMKEKGDIPEGYSVSREKKERFSLILESASTNQTSMYLCASSYRRAGHEQFFGPGTRLTVL.

This sequence joins TRBV7-9 and TRBJ2-5; weak D call: TRBD2 (6 bases). The CDR3 length is 17 residues. Per germline, CDR1 SEHNR and CDR2 FQNEAQ (reference sequence). Trimming shortened V by 3 bases and J by 0 bases, and 17 bases separated the two germline ends. The CDR3 here is CASSFSEREPHQETQYF. CDR3 DNA sequence: TGTGCCAGCAGCTTTTCGGAACGGGAGCCCCACCAAGAGACCCAGTACTTC.

This chain uses TRBV10-2 with TRBJ2-3; TRBD2 aligns across 12 bases. The CDR3 consists of 18 residues. The germline V gene has CDR1 WSHSY and CDR2 SAAADI. V shed 0 bases, J shed 3 bases, and the junction held 7 bases outside the gene matches. CDR3 in amino acids: CASSESPLAGGKTDTQYF. The CDR3 region has the DNA TGCGCCAGCAGTGAGTCCCCCCTAGCGGGAGGGAAGACAGATACGCAGTATTTT.

The chain links TRBV28 to TRBJ2-3; TRBD2 agrees at 10 bases. The germline V gene encodes CDR1 MDHEN and CDR2 SYDVKM. The CDR3 runs to 16 residues. The V segment lost 7 bases and the J segment 2 bases; nucleotides outside the gene matches: 9. The CDR3, as DNA: TGTGCCAGCACCGCGGGGCTAGCGGGGGTCACAGATACGCAGTATTTT. Translation gives CASTAGLAGVTDTQYF.

The rearrangement uses TRBV6-5 and TRBJ2-1, with 8 bases fitting TRBD2. V lost 0 bases, J lost 8 bases, and 6 bases stayed unmatched. Germline-derived CDR1 and CDR2 are MNHEY and SVGAGI. This CDR3 spans 15 amino acids. The CDR3 sequence is CASSYSGTSHDEQFF. DNA of the CDR3: TGTGCCAGCAGTTACTCCGGGACTAGTCACGATGAGCAGTTCTTC.

This clone was seen once. The V call is TRBV6-5, the J call TRBJ1-4; 7 bases are a match to TRBD1. The CDR3 has 15 residues. The germline gives CDR1 MNHEY, CDR2 SVGAGI. Losses at the gene ends were 3 bases for V and 6 bases for J; bases not matched to a gene: 7. The CDR3 region has the DNA TGTGCCAGCAGTTATTCGACGACAGGGTATGAAAAACTGTTTTTT. Its protein product is CASSYSTTGYEKLFF.

V usage is TRBV11-2 and J usage is TRBJ1-3; D is unresolved. The CDR3 is made up of 12 amino acids. The V and J ends lost 3 bases and 3 bases respectively, with 3 bases between them. From germline, CDR1 is SGHAT and CDR2 FQNNGV. In DNA form, the CDR3 reads TGTGCCAGCAGCTTCAGTGGAAACACCATATATTTT. Residues: CASSFSGNTIYF. Full variable domain (remainder filled in from reference TRBV11-2 and TRBJ1-3): EAGVAQSPRYKIIEKRQSVAFWCNPISGHATLYWYQQILGQGPKLLIQFQNNGVVDDSQLPKDRFSAERLKGVDSTLKIQPAKLEDSAVYLCASSFSGNTIYFGEGSWLTVV.

The chain joins TRBV20-1 to TRBJ2-1, with D uncertain. The V end was cut by 6 bases, the J end by 8 bases, with 11 bases between. The CDR3 contains 11 residues. Germline CDR1 DFQATT, CDR2 SNEGSKA (reference sequence). The CDR3 DNA reads TGCAGTGCGTCTAGGCGGCATGAGCAGTTCTTC. Protein: CSASRRHEQFF.

The genes are TRBV18 and TRBJ2-7; 10 nucleotides agree with TRBD2. The CDR3 loop spans 16 amino acids. After removal of 6 bases from V and 3 bases from J, the junction contained 11 bases not matched to a gene. Germline V CDR1 and CDR2: KGHSH, LQKENI. DNA of the CDR3: TGTGCCAGCTCCCCCGGGGGGCTAGCGGGAGTCTACGAGCAGTACTTC. It codes for CASSPGGLAGVYEQYF.

The V call is TRBV29-1, the J call TRBJ2-1; 9 bases line up with TRBD1. The CDR3 runs to 13 residues. Unmatched junction bases numbered 4, after V lost 2 bases and J lost 8 bases. The germline V gene encodes CDR1 SQVTM and CDR2 ANQGSEA. CDR3 protein: CSVERQGVYEQFF. DNA for the CDR3: TGCAGCGTTGAACGACAGGGGGTCTATGAGCAGTTCTTC.

The V call is TRBV5-1, the J call TRBJ2-7, with TRBD1 matching 7 bases. The ends lost 7 bases at V and 7 bases at J; junction bases unmatched: 14. Germline V gene lookup returns CDR1 SGHRS and CDR2 YFSETQ. The CDR3 loop spans 14 amino acids. The CDR3 DNA follows: TGCGCCAGCGGCCGGGACAGACCCGACAGGGAGCAGTACTTC. Protein: CASGRDRPDREQYF.

The chain uses TRBV5-1 and TRBJ2-4; the D call may be TRBD1 or TRBD2 (5 bases each). This CDR3 has 13 residues. Deletions cut 5 bases from V and 8 bases from J, with 14 bases between. The germline gives CDR1 SGHRS, CDR2 YFSETQ. The CDR3 spells CASRNRGVDIQYF. The CDR3 DNA is TGCGCCAGCAGGAACCGAGGGGTTGACATTCAGTACTTC.

The genes are TRBV5-8 and TRBJ2-5, with D maybe TRBD1 (6 bases). Germline CDR1 reads SGHTS; CDR2 reads YDEGEE. CDR3 length: 15 amino acids. V gave up 4 bases and J gave up 6 bases, with 19 bases separating them. The DNA for the CDR3 is TGTGCCAGCAGCGCGGCAGGGGTGGGTTGGAAGACCCAGTACTTC. Translated, it gives CASSAAGVGWKTQYF.

This clone was seen only once. This chain uses TRBV27 with TRBJ2-1; TRBD2 matches 12 bases. From germline, CDR1 is MNHEY and CDR2 SMNVEV (reference sequence). This CDR3 has 15 amino acids. The V and J ends lost 2 bases and 8 bases, in that order; junction bases with no gene match: 4. The CDR3 sequence: CASSLRASGRDEQFF. DNA for the CDR3: TGTGCCAGCAGTTTAAGGGCTAGCGGGAGGGATGAGCAGTTCTTC.

Points on this clone: This sample includes further DNA sequences coding for the same CDR3. The chain has TRBV5-1 and TRBJ2-3; D is ambiguous. V lost 0 bases to trimming and J lost 0 bases, with 8 bases between them. CDR1 SGHRS and CDR2 YFSETQ come from the germline V gene. The length of the CDR3 is 15 residues. The CDR3 region is CASSLGSGSTDTQYF. The CDR3, as DNA: TGCGCCAGCAGCTTGGGATCCGGGAGCACAGATACGCAGTATTTT.

The V and J genes are TRBV5-1 and TRBJ2-7; D is tentatively TRBD1 or TRBD2 (5 bases each). V gave up 7 bases and J gave up 3 bases, with 11 bases separating them. The CDR3 has 12 residues. Germline V lookup: CDR1 SGHRS, CDR2 YFSETQ. The CDR3 loop reads CASARDGYEQYF. CDR3 coding DNA: TGCGCCAGCGCTCGGGACGGCTACGAGCAGTACTTC.

The genes are TRBV7-2 and TRBJ2-5; TRBD2 agrees at 7 bases. Germline loops: CDR1 SGHTA, CDR2 FQGNSA. The junction had 7 bases not matched to a gene; V was cut back by 4 bases and J by 2 bases. The CDR3 sequence is 15 residues long. CDR3 DNA sequence: TGTGCCAGCAGCTATGAGCGGGACCGTCAAGAGACCCAGTACTTC. Its protein product is CASSYERDRQETQYF.

V gene TRBV28 combines with J gene TRBJ1-2, with D unresolved. Per germline, CDR1 MDHEN and CDR2 SYDVKM. The CDR3 consists of 12 residues. V gave up 2 bases and J gave up 9 bases, with 10 bases separating them. The CDR3 spells CASSLNSLRYTF. CDR3 in DNA: TGTGCCAGCAGTTTAAACAGTCTACGCTACACCTTC.

The CDR3, as DNA: TGTGCCAGCAGCTTATCAGGGTCCTACAATGAGCAGTTCTTC. Protein: CASSLSGSYNEQFF. The rearrangement joins TRBV5-5 to TRBJ2-1, with a tentative D call TRBD1 (5 bases). Trimming cost V 2 bases and J 1 base, with 7 bases left between them. The CDR3 is made up of 14 amino acids. Germline loops: CDR1 SGHKS, CDR2 YYEKEE (reference sequence).

V is TRBV7-3 and J is TRBJ2-3; tentative D call: TRBD2 (5 bases). V dropped 8 bases and J dropped 0 bases, with 9 bases sitting between them. Germline V gene sequence: CDR1 SGHTA, CDR2 FQGTGA. CDR3 size: 13 residues. CDR3: CASRGSSTDTQYF. The CDR3 DNA is TGTGCCAGCCGCGGGTCTAGCACAGATACGCAGTATTTT.